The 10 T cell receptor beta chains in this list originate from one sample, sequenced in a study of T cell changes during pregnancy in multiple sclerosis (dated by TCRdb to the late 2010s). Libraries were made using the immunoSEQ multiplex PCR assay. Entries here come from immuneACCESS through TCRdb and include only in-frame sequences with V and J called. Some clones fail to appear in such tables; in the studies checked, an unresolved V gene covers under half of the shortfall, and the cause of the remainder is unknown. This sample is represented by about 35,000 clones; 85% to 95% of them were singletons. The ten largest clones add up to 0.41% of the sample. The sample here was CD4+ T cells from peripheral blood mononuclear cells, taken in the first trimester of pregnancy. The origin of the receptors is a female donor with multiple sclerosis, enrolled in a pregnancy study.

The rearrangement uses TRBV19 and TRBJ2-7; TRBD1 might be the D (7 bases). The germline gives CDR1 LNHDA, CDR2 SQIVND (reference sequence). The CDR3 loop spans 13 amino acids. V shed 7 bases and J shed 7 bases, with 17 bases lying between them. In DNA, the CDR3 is TGTGCCAGTACGGAGGGGACAGCGAGAGAGCAGTACTTC. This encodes CASTEGTAREQYF.

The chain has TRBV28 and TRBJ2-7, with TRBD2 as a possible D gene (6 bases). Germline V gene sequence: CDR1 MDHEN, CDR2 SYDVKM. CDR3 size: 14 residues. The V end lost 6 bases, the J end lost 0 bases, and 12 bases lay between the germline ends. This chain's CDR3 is CASRRRASSYEQYF. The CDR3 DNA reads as TGTGCCAGCAGAAGGAGGGCTAGCTCCTACGAGCAGTACTTC.

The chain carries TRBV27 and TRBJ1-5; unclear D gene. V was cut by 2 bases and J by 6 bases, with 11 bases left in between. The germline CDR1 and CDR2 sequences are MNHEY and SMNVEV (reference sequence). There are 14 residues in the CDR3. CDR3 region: CASSLESGAQPQHF. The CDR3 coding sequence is TGTGCCAGCAGTTTAGAGTCGGGAGCTCAGCCCCAGCATTTT.

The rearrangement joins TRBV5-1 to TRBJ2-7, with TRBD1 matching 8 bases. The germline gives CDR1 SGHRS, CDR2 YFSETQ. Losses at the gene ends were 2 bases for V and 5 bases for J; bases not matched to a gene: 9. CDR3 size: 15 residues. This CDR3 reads CASSLDTGGRNEQYF. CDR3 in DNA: TGCGCCAGCAGCTTAGACACAGGGGGGAGAAACGAGCAGTACTTC. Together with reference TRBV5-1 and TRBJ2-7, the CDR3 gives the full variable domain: KAGVTQTPRYLIKTRGQQVTLSCSPISGHRSVSWYQQTPGQGLQFLFEYFSETQRNKGNFPGRFSGRQFSNSRSEMNVSTLELGDSALYLCASSLDTGGRNEQYFGPGTRLTVT.

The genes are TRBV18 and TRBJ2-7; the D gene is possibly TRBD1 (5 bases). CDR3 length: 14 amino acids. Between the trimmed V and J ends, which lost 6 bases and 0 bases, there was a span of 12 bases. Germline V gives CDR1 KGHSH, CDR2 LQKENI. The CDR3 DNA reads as TGTGCCAGCTCTTCCACGGACACCTCCTACGAGCAGTACTTC. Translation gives CASSSTDTSYEQYF.

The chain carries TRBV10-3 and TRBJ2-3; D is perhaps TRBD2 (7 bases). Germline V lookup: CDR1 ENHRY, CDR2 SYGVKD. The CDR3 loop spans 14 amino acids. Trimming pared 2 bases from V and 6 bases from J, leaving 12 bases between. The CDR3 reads CAISEGGGGDTQYF. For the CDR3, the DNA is TGTGCCATCAGTGAGGGGGGGGGCGGTGATACGCAGTATTTT.

The CDR3 nucleotides are TGTGCCAGCAGCCCCACCGGAGGACATTCACCCCTCCACTTT. Encoded protein: CASSPTGGHSPLHF. The chain uses TRBV7-9 and TRBJ1-6; D is uncertain. From germline, CDR1 is SEHNR and CDR2 FQNEAQ (reference sequence). The ends were cut back, 5 bases at V and 8 bases at J, with 13 bases in the middle. The CDR3 has 14 residues.

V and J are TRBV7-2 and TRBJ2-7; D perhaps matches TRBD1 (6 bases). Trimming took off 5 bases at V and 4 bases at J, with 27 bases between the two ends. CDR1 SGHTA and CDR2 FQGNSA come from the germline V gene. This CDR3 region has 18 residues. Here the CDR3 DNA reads TGTGCCAGCAGCCAGGGGCCCTTACTAGGACAAACATATTACGAGCAGTACTTC. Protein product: CASSQGPLLGQTYYEQYF.

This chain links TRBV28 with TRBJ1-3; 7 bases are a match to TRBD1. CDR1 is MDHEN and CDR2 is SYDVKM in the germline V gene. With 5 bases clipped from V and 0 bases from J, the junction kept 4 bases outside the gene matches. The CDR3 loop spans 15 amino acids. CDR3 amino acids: CASSLGGLSGNTIYF. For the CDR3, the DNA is TGTGCCAGCAGTCTAGGGGGCCTCTCTGGAAACACCATATATTTT.

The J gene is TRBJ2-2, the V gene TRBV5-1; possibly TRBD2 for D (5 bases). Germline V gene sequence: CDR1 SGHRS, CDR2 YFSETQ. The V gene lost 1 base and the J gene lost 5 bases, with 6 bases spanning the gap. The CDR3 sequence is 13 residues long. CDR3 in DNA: TGCGCCAGCAGCTTGAAGCGGACCGGGGAGCTGTTTTTT. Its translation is CASSLKRTGELFF.